This T cell receptor (beta chain) comes out of a study of blood T cells in healthy people across ages. Per germline, CDR1 LNHNV and CDR2 YYDKDF (reference sequence). The CDR3 spans 16 residues. Trimming removed 3 bases from V and 2 bases from J; junction bases left unmatched: 5. A second PCR of 7 to 11 cycles used a sample-barcoded 5' primer and a J-beta primer mix. Each cDNA was tagged by a template-switch adaptor containing 12 random nucleotides. TCRdb ran MiXCR on the 5' RACE reads and lists one entry per CDR3 protein. The sample has roughly 800,000 distinct CDR3 sequences, roughly 25% seen once; the top ten hold about 3%. RNA extraction gave at least 5.5 micrograms of total RNA per sample. Separately, the same data were catalogued under a study of T cells of mothers and their children. That investigation notes: Donation was provided by three healthy Caucasian mothers along with their six children.

The receptor was derived from a boy under 18 in good health. Material for sequencing was blood. This chain uses TRBV15 with TRBJ2-3, with 10 bases aligning to TRBD2. DNA for the CDR3: TGTGCCACCAGCAGTTTAGCGGGGGGCATCACAGATACGCAGTATTTT. Translation gives CATSSLAGGITDTQYF.